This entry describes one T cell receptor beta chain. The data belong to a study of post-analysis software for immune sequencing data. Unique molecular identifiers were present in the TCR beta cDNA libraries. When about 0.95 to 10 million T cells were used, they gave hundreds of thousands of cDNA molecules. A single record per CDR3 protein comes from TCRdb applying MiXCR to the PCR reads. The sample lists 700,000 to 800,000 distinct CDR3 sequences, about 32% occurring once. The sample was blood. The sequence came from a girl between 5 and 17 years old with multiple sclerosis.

Here the CDR3 DNA reads TGTGCCAGGGGGACAGGGGGATACAATGAGCAGTTCTTC. Amino acid sequence: CARGTGGYNEQFF. This chain links TRBV2 with TRBJ2-1, with 11 positions matching TRBD1. Germline lookup yields CDR1 SNHLY and CDR2 FYNNEI. Losses at the gene ends were 9 bases for V and 4 bases for J; bases not matched to a gene: 2. There are 13 residues in the CDR3.